The sequence of this T cell receptor (beta chain) was determined in a study of shared clonotypes between healthy human individuals. Notes on this clone: The target antigen is unknown.

General study findings and limits: A few donors had around 5% of their naive CD4 clonotypes in common.

Clones were read by immunoSEQ multiplex PCR, and TCRdb kept only the in-frame ones, dropping some. The sample carries approximately 640,000 clones, roughly 88% recorded once. The sequenced sample consisted of memory CD8+ T cells from PBMCs. The subset is: CD45RO+ cells pooled with CCR7-negative TemRA cells. The source is a man between 18 and 35 years old in good health. Some clones in this sample may be carry-over from other donors' samples.

CDR3 sequence reads: CASSPGANVLTF. CDR3 bases: TGTGCCAGCAGCCCGGGGGCCAACGTCCTGACTTTC. This chain uses TRBV5-6 with TRBJ2-6; no reliable D call. The V and J ends lost 4 bases and 4 bases respectively, with 3 bases between them. The germline V gene encodes CDR1 SGHDT and CDR2 YYEEEE. The CDR3 extends over 12 amino acids.